The 25 T cell receptor beta chains below come from one sample, sequenced in a study of regulatory T cells in long-lasting Graves disease. HTBI primers from iRepertoire and Arm-PCR of CDR3 regions yielded the TCR beta libraries. MiXCR was run by TCRdb on the multiplex PCR reads, yielding one entry per CDR3 protein. The sample has fewer than 550,000 distinct CDR3 sequences, approximately 21% seen once. Time point in this sample: persistent/refractory GD, antithyroid drugs over 5 years with positive TRAb. With RNA extracted from PBMCs as input, the TCR library was made. The starting material was peripheral blood mononuclear cells (PBMCs), obtained when the disease was refractory, from a patient treated with antithyroid drugs. The receptors here all came from a female donor with Graves disease.

Many counts were recorded for this clonotype. The chain is built from TRBV2 and TRBJ1-4, with TRBD1 as a possible D gene (6 bases). The CDR3 is made up of 17 amino acids. Trimming left V 8 bases short and J 0 bases short, with 19 bases between. The germline gives CDR1 SNHLY, CDR2 FYNNEI. The CDR3 DNA reads TGTGCCAGCGTGGTGCCGCAATGGGGGCCAACTAATGAAAAACTGTTTTTT. It codes for CASVVPQWGPTNEKLFF.

There are many counts of this clonotype. The V call is TRBV12-3 or TRBV12-4, the J call TRBJ1-1; D is possibly TRBD1 (5 bases). The CDR3 is made up of 13 amino acids. The ends were cut back, 6 bases at V and 1 base at J, with 9 bases in the middle. The CDR3 DNA is TGTGCCAGCAGGACAGTAAGGAACACTGAAGCTTTCTTT. Translating it yields CASRTVRNTEAFF.

V and J are TRBV27 and TRBJ1-2; 10 bases align to TRBD1. The length of the CDR3 is 18 residues. V lost 3 bases to trimming and J lost 3 bases; unmatched junction nucleotides: 13. Germline CDR1 reads MNHEY; CDR2 reads SMNVEV (reference sequence). Here the CDR3 reads CASSFLPPGQGKDYGYTF. In nucleotides, the CDR3 is TGTGCCAGCAGTTTTCTACCTCCGGGACAGGGGAAGGACTATGGCTACACCTTC.

This clonotype was observed many times. The chain has TRBV24-1 and TRBJ2-7; D possibly corresponds to TRBD1 (5 bases). The germline gives CDR1 KGHDR, CDR2 SFDVKD. The V gene lost 5 bases and the J gene lost 2 bases, with 12 bases spanning the gap. The CDR3 covers 14 residues. CDR3 coding DNA: TGTGCCACCAGTGCACCGGACAAAGCCTACGAGCAGTACTTC. Translation: CATSAPDKAYEQYF.

This clonotype has at least ten counts. This chain uses TRBV2 with TRBJ1-1; no clear D. Germline V gene lookup returns CDR1 SNHLY and CDR2 FYNNEI. V dropped 4 bases and J dropped 5 bases, with 11 bases sitting between them. The length of the CDR3 is 13 residues. CDR3 sequence reads: CASSVSGSTEAFF. The CDR3 nucleotides are TGTGCCAGCAGTGTGTCCGGGTCGACTGAAGCTTTCTTT. The variable domain in full, completed from reference TRBV2 and TRBJ1-1, reads EPEVTQTPSHQVTQMGQEVILRCVPISNHLYFYWYRQILGQKVEFLVSFYNNEISEKSEIFDDQFSVERPDGSNFTLKIRSTKLEDSAMYFCASSVSGSTEAFFGQGTRLTVV.

There are a few counts of this clonotype. J is TRBJ1-3 and V is TRBV7-9, with D perhaps matching TRBD1 (6 bases). The CDR3 runs to 15 residues. Looked up from germline, CDR1 is SEHNR and CDR2 is FQNEAQ (reference sequence). Trimming left V 5 bases short and J 1 base short, with 12 bases between. This chain's CDR3 is CASSGQPESGNTIYF. Here the CDR3 DNA reads TGTGCCAGCAGCGGACAGCCAGAGTCTGGAAACACCATATATTTT.

This clonotype was found many times. The chain combines TRBV7-3 with TRBJ2-7, with D tentatively TRBD1 or TRBD2 (6 bases each). Germline V gives CDR1 SGHTA, CDR2 FQGTGA. The CDR3 has 14 residues. With 0 bases removed from V and 7 bases from J, the gap between germline ends came to 13 bases. As DNA, the CDR3 is TGTGCCAGCAGCTTAACACCGGGGGCGAGGGAGCAGTACTTC. Translating it yields CASSLTPGAREQYF.

The chain links TRBV27 to TRBJ1-4, with unresolved D. Germline-derived CDR1 and CDR2 are MNHEY and SMNVEV (reference sequence). The V end was cut by 1 base, the J end by 8 bases, with 14 bases between. This CDR3 is built from 15 residues. DNA of the CDR3: TGTGCCAGCAGTTTATACGCAGGTTCTAGGGAAAAACTGTTTTTT. This encodes CASSLYAGSREKLFF.

This chain joins TRBV29-1 and TRBJ1-3; D gene ambiguous. The CDR3 consists of 13 residues. CDR1 is SQVTM and CDR2 is ANQGSEA in the germline V gene. The V and J ends lost 5 bases and 6 bases respectively, with 14 bases between them. The CDR3 is CSVFRGGSNTIYF. The DNA for the CDR3 is TGCAGCGTTTTCCGGGGAGGCTCAAACACCATATATTTT.

This clonotype was counted many times. The gene calls are TRBV27 and TRBJ1-2; weak D call: TRBD1 (5 bases). CDR1 MNHEY and CDR2 SMNVEV come from the germline V gene (reference sequence). V lost 3 bases, J lost 5 bases, and 16 bases lay in between. The CDR3 length is 15 residues. Written as DNA, the CDR3 is TGTGCCAGCAGTTTCCGGGGGGTCTCTGGATATGGCTACACCTTC. It yields the protein CASSFRGVSGYGYTF.

This clonotype has more than one count but fewer than ten. V is TRBV20-1 and J is TRBJ1-5; D remains ambiguous. The CDR3 length is 14 residues. V was trimmed by 2 bases and J by 2 bases, leaving 10 bases between them. The germline V gene encodes CDR1 DFQATT and CDR2 SNEGSKA (reference sequence). CDR3 nucleotide sequence: TGCAGTGCTAGACCACCGAACGGCAATCAGCCCCAGCATTTT. It translates to CSARPPNGNQPQHF.

CDR3: CASSYKSPGQSNTGELFF. The CDR3, as DNA: TGTGCCAGCAGTTACAAATCCCCCGGACAGTCGAACACCGGGGAGCTGTTTTTT. The chain employs TRBV6-5 and TRBJ2-2, with D perhaps matching TRBD1 (6 bases). V shed 2 bases and J shed 0 bases, with 16 bases lying between them. The germline gives CDR1 MNHEY, CDR2 SVGAGI. The CDR3 runs to 18 residues.

The CDR3 region has the DNA TGTGCCAGCAGCCAAGATACTAGCGGGAGTGGTGAGCAGTTCTTC. Its translation is CASSQDTSGSGEQFF. The J gene is TRBJ2-1, the V gene TRBV3-1; 11 bases align to TRBD2. The V gene's germline CDR1 is LGHDT and CDR2 YNNKEL (reference sequence). Losses at the gene ends were 0 bases for V and 9 bases for J; bases not matched to a gene: 4. The CDR3 extends over 15 amino acids.

This clonotype was seen repeatedly, ten times or more. The chain employs TRBV11-2 and TRBJ2-2; TRBD1 matches at 7 bases. Germline assignment: CDR1 SGHAT and CDR2 FQNNGV. The CDR3 is 15 amino acids. The V and J ends lost 7 bases and 0 bases, in that order; junction bases with no gene match: 5. CDR3 bases: TGTGCCAGCACCAGGGGGTGGACGAACACCGGGGAGCTGTTTTTT. This codes for CASTRGWTNTGELFF.

The CDR3 sequence is CSARAPSGVPGELFF. CDR3 nucleotides: TGCAGTGCTAGAGCTCCTTCCGGAGTCCCCGGGGAGCTGTTTTTT. This rearrangement joins TRBV20-1 to TRBJ2-2; no clear D gene. The CDR3 loop spans 15 amino acids. Germline V gene data show CDR1 as DFQATT and CDR2 as SNEGSKA (reference sequence). Trimming removed 1 base from V and 6 bases from J, with 15 bases in between.

This clonotype was found many times. The chain recombines TRBV28 with TRBJ2-7; 13 nucleotides match TRBD2. Germline CDR1 MDHEN, CDR2 SYDVKM. The CDR3 totals 24 residues. V trimming: 5 bases; J trimming: 3 bases; junction bases outside the gene matches: 31. CDR3 region: CASSQLLGLAGRLVLKQTFYEQYF. CDR3 sequence (DNA): TGTGCCAGCAGTCAACTATTGGGACTAGCGGGGCGCCTAGTCCTAAAGCAGACGTTCTACGAGCAGTACTTC.

This clonotype showed up just a few times. The gene calls are TRBV7-2 and TRBJ1-5; no clear D gene. CDR3 length equals 15 residues. V was shortened by 4 bases and J by 4 bases, with 14 bases between the two germline ends. Germline-derived CDR1 and CDR2 are SGHTA and FQGNSA. CDR3 coding DNA: TGTGCCAGCAGCTCCAATCTGGGGAGAAATCAGCCCCAGCATTTT. Amino acids: CASSSNLGRNQPQHF.

This clonotype was seen many times. The V and J genes are TRBV19 and TRBJ1-5; perhaps TRBD1 as D (6 bases). The ends were cut back, 5 bases at V and 3 bases at J, with 11 bases in the middle. There are 14 residues in the CDR3. From germline, CDR1 is LNHDA and CDR2 SQIVND (reference sequence). The CDR3 nucleotides are TGTGCCAGTAGTCCCCGGACAGTCAATCAGCCCCAGCATTTT. Translating gives CASSPRTVNQPQHF.

This clonotype was observed a handful of times. The J gene is TRBJ2-3, the V gene TRBV9; no clear D gene. Trimming removed 0 bases at V and 0 bases at J, with 8 bases between. CDR1 is SGDLS, CDR2 YYNGEE, per germline. This CDR3 spans 15 amino acids. CDR3 protein: CASSVGIQSTDTQYF. In DNA, the CDR3 is TGTGCCAGCAGCGTAGGCATCCAAAGCACAGATACGCAGTATTTT. The full variable domain, with the rest looked up from reference TRBV9 and TRBJ2-3, is DSGVTQTPKHLITATGQRVTLRCSPRSGDLSVYWYQQSLDQGLQFLIQYYNGEERAKGNILERFSAQQFPDLHSELNLSSLELGDSALYFCASSVGIQSTDTQYFGPGTRLTVL.

The rearrangement links TRBV3-1 to TRBJ2-7, with 11 bases aligning to TRBD1. CDR1 is LGHDT, CDR2 YNNKEL, per germline (reference sequence). This CDR3 has 13 residues. The V and J ends lost 6 bases and 4 bases, in that order; junction bases with no gene match: 2. The CDR3 nucleotides read TGTGCCAGCAGGGACAGGGGGCAGTACGAGCAGTACTTC. Protein: CASRDRGQYEQYF.

This clonotype was observed at least ten times. This chain links TRBV7-8 with TRBJ1-2, with 8 bases that match TRBD1. The CDR3 has 15 residues. CDR1 is SGHVS and CDR2 is FQNEAQ in the germline V gene. J lost 4 bases, V lost 1 base, and 5 bases had no gene match. The CDR3 spells CASSLVGQGGYGYTF. The CDR3 DNA sequence: TGTGCCAGCAGCTTAGTCGGACAGGGAGGCTATGGCTACACCTTC.

This clonotype was picked up many times. The chain has TRBV11-2 and TRBJ2-3; D perhaps matches TRBD1 (6 bases). V shed 11 bases and J shed 1 base, with 19 bases lying between them. The CDR3 spans 15 residues. Germline assignment: CDR1 SGHAT and CDR2 FQNNGV. The CDR3 DNA sequence: TGTGCCTCTACAGGGACGGGATTGGGCACAGATACGCAGTATTTT. It specifies CASTGTGLGTDTQYF. Full variable domain (missing parts from reference TRBV11-2 and TRBJ2-3): EAGVAQSPRYKIIEKRQSVAFWCNPISGHATLYWYQQILGQGPKLLIQFQNNGVVDDSQLPKDRFSAERLKGVDSTLKIQPAKLEDSAVYLCASTGTGLGTDTQYFGPGTRLTVL.

This clonotype was observed a handful of times. The genes are TRBV6-2 or TRBV6-3 and TRBJ1-1, with D tentatively TRBD1 (6 bases). Trimming took 4 bases from V and 11 from J, leaving 14 bases between them. Germline values: CDR1 MNHEY, CDR2 SVGEGT. CDR3 length: 12 residues. The CDR3 DNA is TGTGCCAGCAGTTTCCCATGGACAGTTGCTTTCTTT. Translated, it gives CASSFPWTVAFF.

The table lists this clonotype with a few counts. This chain joins TRBV10-3 and TRBJ1-1, with no clear D. CDR3 length: 13 residues. Trimming left V 11 bases short and J 1 base short, with 14 bases between. Germline loops: CDR1 ENHRY, CDR2 SYGVKD. In nucleotides, the CDR3 is TGTGCCGTAGCCGGGTTTCCGAACACTGAAGCTTTCTTT. Translation: CAVAGFPNTEAFF.

This clonotype was seen at least ten times. The rearrangement uses TRBV28 and TRBJ2-5, with D maybe TRBD1 (6 bases). The V end was cut by 4 bases, the J end by 0 bases, with 21 bases between. This CDR3 has 18 residues. Germline-derived CDR1 and CDR2 are MDHEN and SYDVKM. Here the CDR3 reads CASSWALPRTVYQETQYF. CDR3 nucleotides: TGTGCCAGCAGTTGGGCCTTGCCACGGACAGTGTACCAAGAGACCCAGTACTTC.